The 28 T cell receptor beta chains below were found in one sample sequenced in a study of early T cells in non-severe SARS-CoV-2 infection. TCRdb called the 5' RACE reads again in MiXCR, with one record for every CDR3 protein. The repertoire holds tens of thousands of distinct CDR3 sequences, with roughly 8.7% as singletons. The specimen was whole blood, collected at baseline. Receptors were obtained from an adult who was a healthcare worker with PCR-confirmed SARS-CoV-2 infection or an uninfected control (not recorded which).

There are a few counts of this clonotype. The chain employs TRBV10-1 and TRBJ2-3; no reliable D call. Looked up from germline, CDR1 is WNHNN and CDR2 is SYGVQD (reference sequence). The CDR3 is 12 residues long. Trimming removed 4 bases from V and 8 bases from J, with 10 bases in between. CDR3: CASSGSPGTQYF. CDR3 sequence (DNA): TGCGCCAGCAGTGGTTCTCCGGGTACGCAGTATTTT.

V gene TRBV5-1 combines with J gene TRBJ2-2; D perhaps matches TRBD2 (5 bases). V was shortened by 4 bases and J by 4 bases, with 17 bases between the two germline ends. The germline CDR1 and CDR2 sequences are SGHRS and YFSETQ. The CDR3 has 16 residues. CDR3 loop: CASSPLVGVGTGELFF. The CDR3 region has the DNA TGCGCCAGCAGCCCCCTAGTGGGAGTCGGCACCGGGGAGCTGTTTTTT. The full variable domain, in which reference TRBV5-1 and TRBJ2-2 provide the parts outside the CDR3, is KAGVTQTPRYLIKTRGQQVTLSCSPISGHRSVSWYQQTPGQGLQFLFEYFSETQRNKGNFPGRFSGRQFSNSRSEMNVSTLELGDSALYLCASSPLVGVGTGELFFGEGSRLTVL.

This clonotype occurred a few times. The chain joins TRBV7-9 to TRBJ1-2, with D maybe TRBD1 (5 bases). V was shortened by 4 bases and J by 6 bases, with 15 bases between the two germline ends. This CDR3 contains 14 residues. Germline CDR1 reads SEHNR; CDR2 reads FQNEAQ (reference sequence). The CDR3 DNA is TGTGCCAGCAGCTCTGGGACGGCGGGCCATGGCTACACCTTC. The encoded protein is CASSSGTAGHGYTF.

This clonotype was seen a handful of times. This chain joins TRBV30 and TRBJ2-7; D gene ambiguous. V gave up 7 bases and J gave up 3 bases, with 10 bases separating them. Germline CDR1 and CDR2: GTSNPN and SVGIG (reference sequence). The CDR3 length is 11 residues. The chain's CDR3 is CAFDFRYEQYF. The CDR3 DNA follows: TGTGCCTTTGACTTCCGCTACGAGCAGTACTTC.

CDR3 sequence (DNA): TGTGCCAGCAGCTTAGGTCTAGCGGGTGAGCAGTTCTTC. As protein: CASSLGLAGEQFF. The rearrangement joins TRBV11-2 to TRBJ2-1; 8 nucleotides agree with TRBD2. The CDR3 is 13 residues long. The J segment lost 9 bases and the V segment lost 1 base, leaving 2 bases of the junction unmatched. In germline, CDR1 is SGHAT, CDR2 FQNNGV.

This clonotype was counted a few times. The V call is TRBV7-9, the J call TRBJ1-4; no definite D call. The CDR3 runs to 16 residues. Germline CDR1 SEHNR, CDR2 FQNEAQ (reference sequence). The V gene lost 5 bases and the J gene lost 7 bases, with 20 bases spanning the gap. CDR3 sequence: CASSPPGEGVGEKLFF. CDR3 nucleotides: TGTGCCAGCAGCCCGCCGGGAGAGGGAGTTGGTGAAAAACTGTTTTTT.

This clonotype was detected many times. CDR3 sequence (DNA): TGCGCCAGCAGCTCCGGGACAGGGGGCGCCGACTATGGCTACACCTTC. This codes for CASSSGTGGADYGYTF. The V gene is TRBV5-1, the J gene TRBJ1-2; 12 bases fit TRBD1. Germline V gene data show CDR1 as SGHRS and CDR2 as YFSETQ. The CDR3 runs to 16 residues. J was trimmed by 3 bases and V by 3 bases; bases with no gene match: 6.

This clonotype was recorded at least ten times. Written as DNA, the CDR3 is TGTGCCAGTAGTATCCAGGGGGGGCCCAGCGGGACCCAGTACTTC. Its protein is CASSIQGGPSGTQYF. The chain links TRBV19 to TRBJ2-5; either TRBD1 or TRBD2 may supply D (7 bases each). V was pared by 3 bases and J by 7 bases, with 18 bases between. The CDR3 sequence is 15 residues long. Per germline, CDR1 LNHDA and CDR2 SQIVND (reference sequence).

This clonotype was observed a few times. The chain couples TRBV20-1 to TRBJ2-7; the match to TRBD1 covers 9 bases. Germline V CDR1 and CDR2: DFQATT, SNEGSKA (reference sequence). The V gene end was trimmed by 8 bases and the J gene end by 5 bases; junction bases not matched to a gene: 7. The CDR3 consists of 12 residues. CDR3 coding DNA: TGCAGTCCCTACAGGGGGCGAGACGAGCAGTACTTC. Translation gives CSPYRGRDEQYF.

The chain recombines TRBV11-2 with TRBJ2-7, with 8 bases lining up with TRBD1. This CDR3 spans 15 amino acids. The V gene's germline CDR1 is SGHAT and CDR2 FQNNGV. V gave up 3 bases and J gave up 3 bases; unmatched junction bases: 7. The CDR3 nucleotides read TGTGCCAGCAGCTTCGACAGGGGTATATTCTACGAGCAGTACTTC. It yields the protein CASSFDRGIFYEQYF. The variable domain in full, with the rest retrieved from reference TRBV11-2 and TRBJ2-7, is EAGVAQSPRYKIIEKRQSVAFWCNPISGHATLYWYQQILGQGPKLLIQFQNNGVVDDSQLPKDRFSAERLKGVDSTLKIQPAKLEDSAVYLCASSFDRGIFYEQYFGPGTRLTVT.

This clonotype was seen ten or more times. The gene calls are TRBV5-5 and TRBJ2-3, with TRBD2 identical over 8 bases. The CDR3 loop spans 15 amino acids. The germline V gene encodes CDR1 SGHKS and CDR2 YYEKEE (reference sequence). V trimming: 4 bases; J trimming: 4 bases; junction bases outside the gene matches: 8. CDR3 amino acids: CASSPISGTADTQYF. Here the CDR3 DNA reads TGTGCCAGCAGCCCGATTAGCGGGACCGCAGATACGCAGTATTTT.

A few counts support this clonotype. The rearrangement joins TRBV2 to TRBJ2-3, with 8 bases lining up with TRBD2. In germline, CDR1 is SNHLY, CDR2 FYNNEI. The CDR3 length is 14 residues. V lost 7 bases and J lost 1; bases outside the gene matches: 4. In DNA, the CDR3 is TGTGCCAGCACAGCGGGGGCGGGCACAGATACGCAGTATTTT. Its protein is CASTAGAGTDTQYF.

In its sample, this clonotype was seen many times. This rearrangement joins TRBV19 to TRBJ2-1; no reliable D call. Trimming took off 5 bases at V and 4 bases at J, with 15 bases between the two ends. The CDR3 runs to 15 residues. Germline CDR1 LNHDA, CDR2 SQIVND (reference sequence). CDR3 amino acids: CASSLRTSPYNEQFF. DNA for the CDR3: TGTGCCAGTAGTCTCCGGACCTCCCCGTACAATGAGCAGTTCTTC.

This clonotype was seen a few times. V and J are TRBV20-1 and TRBJ1-6; perhaps TRBD1 as D (5 bases). V dropped 3 bases and J dropped 6 bases, with 12 bases sitting between them. This CDR3 region has 14 residues. Germline-derived CDR1 and CDR2 are DFQATT and SNEGSKA (reference sequence). In DNA, the CDR3 is TGCAGTGCTAGTGGGGCGGTAGCTAATTCACCCCTCCACTTT. Residues: CSASGAVANSPLHF.

This clonotype showed up many times. The genes are TRBV6-4 and TRBJ2-2; 9 bases agree with TRBD1. The CDR3 contains 14 residues. CDR1 and CDR2 from the germline V gene are MRHNA and SNTAGT. The V and J ends lost 6 bases and 5 bases, in that order; junction bases with no gene match: 4. In DNA, the CDR3 is TGTGCCAGCAGCCCAGGGACAGGGACCGGGGAGCTGTTTTTT. This codes for CASSPGTGTGELFF.

The rearrangement joins TRBV5-1 to TRBJ1-4; unclear D gene. This CDR3 comprises 15 residues. Germline CDR1 is SGHRS and CDR2 is YFSETQ. Between the trimmed V and J ends, which lost 3 bases and 2 bases, there was a span of 11 bases. The CDR3 bases are TGCGCCAGCAGCTACGGACCCGGCACTAATGAAAAACTGTTTTTT. It is translated as CASSYGPGTNEKLFF.

This chain links TRBV10-1 with TRBJ2-5; TRBD2 matches 8 bases. The CDR3 is 15 amino acids. V lost 2 bases and J lost 4; bases outside the gene matches: 6. Germline-derived CDR1 and CDR2 are WNHNN and SYGVQD (reference sequence). Here the CDR3 reads CASSEAVSGRETQYF. The CDR3 DNA sequence: TGCGCCAGCAGTGAGGCGGTGAGCGGGAGAGAGACCCAGTACTTC.

V gene TRBV29-1 combines with J gene TRBJ2-4; tentative D call: TRBD2 (6 bases). Trimming shortened V by 3 bases and J by 6 bases, and 12 bases separated the two germline ends. The CDR3 runs to 13 residues. CDR1 and CDR2 from the germline V gene are SQVTM and ANQGSEA. The CDR3 sequence is CSVEGGGRNIQYF. In DNA, the CDR3 is TGCAGCGTTGAGGGAGGAGGGCGAAACATTCAGTACTTC.

This clonotype was observed a few times. The chain carries TRBV11-3 and TRBJ2-7; 8 bases map to TRBD2. Looked up from germline, CDR1 is SGHNT and CDR2 is YENEEA. The junction had 5 bases not matched to a gene; V was cut back by 4 bases and J by 6 bases. The CDR3 is 13 residues long. DNA for the CDR3: TGTGCCAGCAGCTCCCACGGGGGGGGCGAGCAGTACTTC. Protein product: CASSSHGGGEQYF. Full variable domain (missing parts from reference TRBV11-3 and TRBJ2-7): EAGVVQSPRYKIIEKKQPVAFWCNPISGHNTLYWYLQNLGQGPELLIRYENEEAVDDSQLPKDRFSAERLKGVDSTLKIQPAELGDSAVYLCASSSHGGGEQYFGPGTRLTVT.

This clonotype turned up a few times. V gene TRBV30 combines with J gene TRBJ2-7; D is unclear. The CDR3 has 13 residues. Germline V gene data show CDR1 as GTSNPN and CDR2 as SVGIG (reference sequence). Trimming pared 4 bases from V and 0 bases from J, leaving 10 bases between. The CDR3 is CAWNEWGSYEQYF. CDR3 nucleotides: TGTGCCTGGAACGAATGGGGCTCCTACGAGCAGTACTTC.

This chain uses TRBV7-2 with TRBJ2-3; no clear D. V was cut by 5 bases and J by 4 bases, with 10 bases left in between. CDR3 size: 13 residues. Germline loops: CDR1 SGHTA, CDR2 FQGNSA. CDR3 sequence reads: CASSLWTADTQYF. The CDR3 nucleotides are TGTGCCAGCAGCCTTTGGACGGCAGATACGCAGTATTTT. The variable domain in full, completed from reference TRBV7-2 and TRBJ2-3, reads GAGVSQSPSNKVTEKGKDVELRCDPISGHTALYWYRQSLGQGLEFLIYFQGNSAPDKSGLPSDRFSAERTGGSVSTLTIQRTQQEDSAVYLCASSLWTADTQYFGPGTRLTVL.

This clonotype was found a few times. The chain employs TRBV3-1 and TRBJ1-2; D is unresolved. Trimming left V 1 base short and J 4 bases short, with 13 bases between. The CDR3 sequence is 15 residues long. The germline gives CDR1 LGHDT, CDR2 YNNKEL (reference sequence). DNA for the CDR3: TGTGCCAGCAGCCAAGGAATGGGCCTCGCCTATGGCTACACCTTC. As protein: CASSQGMGLAYGYTF.

This clonotype was recorded many times. This chain uses TRBV4-2 with TRBJ2-1, with 11 bases matching TRBD2. The CDR3 is 16 residues long. Trimming at V came to 3 bases and at J to 5 bases, leaving 6 bases not matched to a gene. Germline V CDR1 and CDR2: LGHNA, YNFKEQ. Here the CDR3 DNA reads TGTGCCAGCAGCCAGCTGACTAGCGGGGACCACAATGAGCAGTTCTTC. Protein: CASSQLTSGDHNEQFF.

This clonotype showed up just a few times. The chain joins TRBV10-2 to TRBJ2-1; D uncertain. CDR3 length: 12 amino acids. Germline V lookup: CDR1 WSHSY, CDR2 SAAADI. The V end lost 2 bases, the J end lost 10 bases, and 9 bases lay between the germline ends. CDR3 sequence (DNA): TGCGCCAGCAGTGAGATCCTCGGGGAGCAGTTCTTC. Encoded protein: CASSEILGEQFF.

This clonotype was counted at least ten times. The chain carries TRBV20-1 and TRBJ2-5; D not certain. Germline loops: CDR1 DFQATT, CDR2 SNEGSKA (reference sequence). V lost 0 bases, J lost 5 bases, and 19 bases lay in between. The CDR3 spans 16 residues. DNA of the CDR3: TGCAGTGCTAGAGATGGTAGGATACAGAACGCCGAGACCCAGTACTTC. It yields the protein CSARDGRIQNAETQYF.

This clonotype came up many times. The rearrangement links TRBV3-1 to TRBJ2-7; 11 nucleotides match TRBD2. Germline CDR1 LGHDT, CDR2 YNNKEL (reference sequence). The J segment lost 2 bases and the V segment lost 4 bases, leaving 7 bases of the junction unmatched. The CDR3 has 16 residues. The DNA of the CDR3 is TGTGCCAGCAGCCCTCGGACTAGCGGGCCTACCTACGAGCAGTACTTC. Amino acids: CASSPRTSGPTYEQYF.

This clonotype was seen repeatedly, ten times or more. The chain has TRBV7-2 and TRBJ2-7; tentative D call: TRBD2 (6 bases). CDR1 and CDR2 from the germline V gene are SGHTA and FQGNSA. The CDR3 sequence is 17 residues long. V lost 1 base to trimming and J lost 0 bases, with 16 bases between them. The CDR3 DNA reads as TGTGCCAGCAGCTTAGTAGGCGGCGGGACCAACTCCTACGAGCAGTACTTC. It encodes CASSLVGGGTNSYEQYF.

The sample holds many counts of this clonotype. The chain links TRBV24-1 to TRBJ2-4; 8 positions match TRBD1. V was clipped by 6 bases and J by 9 bases; unmatched bases: 6. This CDR3 region has 13 residues. Germline loops: CDR1 KGHDR, CDR2 SFDVKD. The CDR3 loop is CATSRGQGGIQYF. The CDR3 nucleotides are TGTGCCACCAGTCGCGGACAGGGTGGCATTCAGTACTTC.